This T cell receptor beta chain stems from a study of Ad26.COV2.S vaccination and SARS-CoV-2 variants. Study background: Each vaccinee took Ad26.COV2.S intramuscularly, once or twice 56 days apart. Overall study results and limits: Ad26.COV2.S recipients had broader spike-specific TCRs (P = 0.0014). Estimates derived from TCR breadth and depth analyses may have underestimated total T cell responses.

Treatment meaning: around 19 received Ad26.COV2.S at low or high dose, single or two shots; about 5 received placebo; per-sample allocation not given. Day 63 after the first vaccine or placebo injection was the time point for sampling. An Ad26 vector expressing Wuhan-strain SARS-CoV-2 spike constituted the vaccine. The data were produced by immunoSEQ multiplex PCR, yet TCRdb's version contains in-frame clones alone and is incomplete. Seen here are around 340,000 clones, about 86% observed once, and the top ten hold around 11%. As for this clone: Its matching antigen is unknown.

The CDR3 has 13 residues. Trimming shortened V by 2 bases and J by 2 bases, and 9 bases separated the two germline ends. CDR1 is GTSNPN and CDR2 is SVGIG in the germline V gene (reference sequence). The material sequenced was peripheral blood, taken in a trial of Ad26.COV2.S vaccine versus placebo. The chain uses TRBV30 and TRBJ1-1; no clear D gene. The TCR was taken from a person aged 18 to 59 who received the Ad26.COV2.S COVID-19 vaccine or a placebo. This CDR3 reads CAWSPDENTEAFF. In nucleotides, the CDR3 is TGTGCCTGGAGTCCTGACGAAAACACTGAAGCTTTCTTT.